The rows below give T cell receptor beta chains drawn from one sample of a study of CD8+CD57+ T cells in acquired aplastic anemia. TCRdb passed the reads through MiXCR, listing each CDR3 protein once. The sample has about 240,000 distinct CDR3 sequences; more than 45% are singletons. Material for sequencing was sorted CD4+, CD8+, or CD8+CD57+ T cells (not recorded which) from PBMCs. These receptors were obtained from a human donor with aplastic anemia. CDR3s leave out the opening cysteine and the closing phenylalanine or tryptophan. The D gene is left open where the match is weak. Clone size is stated in some rows and not others, as once, few, many or a class when expanded.

j_gene | d_gene | v_gene | abundance | CDR3aa
TRBJ2-7 | TRBD1 | TRBV6-1 | . | AGSEGQGVDEQY
TRBJ2-3 | . | TRBV4-3 | few | ASSQSDGGLNTQY
TRBJ1-6 | . | TRBV5-4 | . | ASSVGGKSLH
TRBJ1-1 | . | TRBV27 | . | ASSSNFPYTEAF
TRBJ2-1 | . | TRBV6-5 | few | ASSYQGISEQF
TRBJ2-5 | . | TRBV20-1 | . | SATGGDQY
TRBJ2-7 | . | TRBV7-3 | many | ASSPHPGHRYEQY
TRBJ2-7 | TRBD1 | TRBV7-2 | many | ASSLGPGQGASSSYEQY
TRBJ2-7 | TRBD1 | TRBV27 | few | ASSFGSTGTGPYEQY
TRBJ2-5 | . | TRBV6-2/TRBV6-3 | . | ASSYPGSKETQY
TRBJ2-3 | . | TRBV7-3 | many | ASSLMGGATDTQY
TRBJ1-5 | . | TRBV20-1 | . | SAGEDQPQH
TRBJ2-7 | TRBD1 | TRBV20-1 | . | SARDDRDHEQY
TRBJ2-5 | TRBD1 | TRBV7-8 | many | ASSSGTGDFKTQY
TRBJ2-7 | TRBD2 | TRBV3-1 | . | ASSQEEGPRPSGDEQY
TRBJ2-1 | . | TRBV7-9 | . | ASSQAGRTYEQF
TRBJ2-3 | . | TRBV20-1 | few | SAARADTQY
TRBJ1-2 | TRBD1 | TRBV4-1 | many | ASSSRTGGIDGYT
TRBJ2-7 | . | TRBV27 | . | ASSPQRSREQY
TRBJ2-7 | TRBD1 | TRBV29-1 | many | SVETGSDEQY
TRBJ1-5 | . | TRBV24-1 | . | ATSERGKIQPQH
TRBJ2-3 | TRBD2 | TRBV14 | . | ASSQDGSGPTTDTQY
TRBJ1-1 | . | TRBV10-1 | once | ASGSGRDTEAF
TRBJ1-1 | TRBD1 | TRBV7-6 | many | ASSPPGTAEAF
TRBJ1-2 | TRBD1 | TRBV9 | few | ASGQSGGQGADHGYT
TRBJ2-2 | TRBD2 | TRBV19 | . | ASSIDIGLAGPYTGELF
TRBJ1-5 | . | TRBV7-4 | many | ASSSRHRPRSPQH
TRBJ1-4 | TRBD1 | TRBV4-1 | many | ASSQEPGRTGFEKLF
TRBJ2-7 | . | TRBV7-2 | . | ASRSGPGVYEQY
TRBJ2-1 | TRBD2 | TRBV2 | . | ASAGGTPTEEQF
TRBJ2-7 | . | TRBV20-1 | . | SASTGSRYEQY
TRBJ2-5 | . | TRBV20-1 | . | SAPGGSWRQETQY
TRBJ2-7 | TRBD1 | TRBV19 | many | ASSPPLVTGNYEQY
TRBJ2-3 | TRBD2 | TRBV19 | . | ASGGLVTDTQY
TRBJ2-1 | . | TRBV6-6 | few | ASSSGLASYNEQF
TRBJ1-5 | . | TRBV6-1 | few | ASTSEDSYSNQPQH
TRBJ2-1 | . | TRBV29-1 | . | SVRGQGGNNEQF
TRBJ2-5 | . | TRBV7-2 | . | ASSRQETQY
TRBJ1-5 | . | TRBV6-5 | many | ASSLRESNQPQH
TRBJ2-7 | . | TRBV11-2 | . | ASSSRDYEQY
TRBJ2-7 | TRBD1 | TRBV9 | many | ASSEDRGLDEQY
TRBJ2-1 | . | TRBV12-1 | . | ASSFSGTDNEQF
TRBJ1-1 | . | TRBV5-1 | many | ASSPRVEGTEAF
TRBJ2-1 | TRBD2 | TRBV20-1 | many | SARALAAYNEQF
TRBJ2-7 | TRBD1 | TRBV15 | . | ATSRERQGPYEQY
TRBJ1-2 | . | TRBV20-1 | few | SARAGSAGT
TRBJ1-4 | . | TRBV27 | . | ASSFFYGTPDEKLF
TRBJ2-1 | . | TRBV6-5 | few | ASSYSRTSIYNEQF
TRBJ2-7 | . | TRBV20-1 | . | SALPGAYEQY
TRBJ2-7 | . | TRBV4-3 | many | ASSQDPSGFNEQY
TRBJ2-2 | . | TRBV7-8 | . | ASSPTYTGELF
TRBJ2-7 | . | TRBV5-1 | . | ASSRDGYEQY
TRBJ2-7 | . | TRBV29-1 | . | SIATRDEQY
TRBJ1-1 | TRBD1 | TRBV19 | . | ASSFRQGNTEAF
TRBJ2-1 | TRBD1 | TRBV2 | . | ASSFRSRTGVDEQF
TRBJ2-1 | TRBD1 | TRBV9 | many | ASNPNRGNEQF
TRBJ2-1 | TRBD1 | TRBV6-1 | . | ASKPGQDYDEQF